The T cell receptor (beta chain) described here comes from a study of T cells in Graves' hyperthyroidism and ophthalmopathy. The CDR3 has 14 amino acids. J was trimmed by 4 bases and V by 1 base; bases with no gene match: 4. Germline V gives CDR1 SGHRS, CDR2 YFSETQ. TCR beta CDR3 sequences were amplified from RNA transcripts. During a first-round RT-PCR of the TCR CDR3, the HTBI primer set was used. TCRdb reprocessed the multiplex PCR reads via MiXCR and lists one record per CDR3 protein. The sample has almost 600,000 distinct CDR3 sequences, approximately 44% seen once. Sequencing used peripheral blood or thyroid tissue (not recorded which). This sequence originates from a woman aged 18-29 years with Graves' hyperthyroidism. The chain recombines TRBV5-1 with TRBJ2-5; 7 bases agree with TRBD1. The CDR3 DNA is TGCGCCAGCAGCTTGACAGGGGTTGCAGAGACCCAGTACTTC. It yields the protein CASSLTGVAETQYF. The entire variable domain, with the rest obtained from reference TRBV5-1 and TRBJ2-5, is as follows: KAGVTQTPRYLIKTRGQQVTLSCSPISGHRSVSWYQQTPGQGLQFLFEYFSETQRNKGNFPGRFSGRQFSNSRSEMNVSTLELGDSALYLCASSLTGVAETQYFGPGTRLLVL.